The text below deals with one TCR beta chain. TCRdb's table, derived via immunoSEQ multiplex PCR, lists solely in-frame clones and lacks some. The repertoire includes some 250,000 clones, around 87% of them detected once, and 2.5% to 3.5% sits in the top ten. This CDR3 is built from 14 residues. CDR1 is SNHLY and CDR2 is FYNNEI in the germline V gene. The ends were cut back, 3 bases at V and 0 bases at J, with 9 bases in the middle. This sample is part of a study of blood T cell repertoires in COVID-19. The chain couples TRBV2 to TRBJ2-7; D gene uncertain. The sequence was obtained from a woman aged 25 to 39 who had recovered from COVID-19. The sample comprised peripheral blood. CDR3 coding DNA: TGTGCCAGCAGTGAGGTGAACAACTCCTACGAGCAGTACTTC. Translated, it gives CASSEVNNSYEQYF.